The rows below give T cell receptor beta chains drawn from one sample of a study of T cell responses to AZD1222 COVID-19 vaccine. Here immunoSEQ multiplex PCR was the method, and the copy in TCRdb shows in-frame clones only, minus some. There are about 120,000 clones in the sample; roughly 86% occur only once, and 4.4% lies in the top ten. Here the sequenced sample was peripheral blood, taken on day 0 of AZD1222 vaccination. All receptors derive from an adult in good health. CDR3s include the opening cysteine and the closing phenylalanine or tryptophan. A D gene is named only where the DNA matches it firmly. Size is omitted from some rows. Given values are once, few, many or a class for expanded clones.

V: TRBV29-1; size: few; D: TRBD1; length: 16; J: TRBJ2-1; DNA: TGCAGCGTTGAAGACCACAGGGACAGGGGATACAATGAGCAGTTCTTC; CDR3: CSVEDHRDRGYNEQFF
V: TRBV19; size: NA; D: TRBD2; length: 18; J: TRBJ2-2; DNA: TGTGCCAGTAGTCCAATGGATAGCGGGGGGACCAACACCGGGGAGCTGTTTTTT; CDR3: CASSPMDSGGTNTGELFF
V: TRBV6-5; size: NA; D: TRBD1; length: 15; J: TRBJ1-5; DNA: TGTGCCAGCAGGGGGGGACAGTTTAGCAATCAGCCCCAGCATTTT; CDR3: CASRGGQFSNQPQHF
V: TRBV28; size: once; D: TRBD1; length: 15; J: TRBJ2-1; DNA: TGTGCCAGCAGTCAAACAGGGGGCGGGTGGAATGAGCAGTTCTTC; CDR3: CASSQTGGGWNEQFF
V: TRBV5-6; size: once; D: TRBD1; length: 16; J: TRBJ1-1; DNA: TGTGCCAGCAGCATGGACAGGGGGCTTACGAACACTGAAGCTTTCTTT; CDR3: CASSMDRGLTNTEAFF
V: TRBV9; size: NA; D: TRBD2; length: 15; J: TRBJ2-3; DNA: TGTGCCAGCAGCGCGACGACTAGCGGGATGGATACGCAGTATTTT; CDR3: CASSATTSGMDTQYF
V: TRBV2; size: NA; D: NA; length: 16; J: TRBJ1-1; DNA: TGTGCCAGCAGTGTCCGACAGGACTACTTGAACACTGAAGCTTTCTTT; CDR3: CASSVRQDYLNTEAFF
V: TRBV5-1; size: NA; D: NA; length: 16; J: TRBJ1-3; DNA: TGCGCCAGCTCCTACTCAGCAGGGGAAGCTGGAAACACCATATATTTT; CDR3: CASSYSAGEAGNTIYF
V: TRBV7-9; size: few; D: NA; length: 15; J: TRBJ1-3; DNA: TGTGCCAGCAGCTTAGTGTCCGGGACTGGAAACACCATATATTTT; CDR3: CASSLVSGTGNTIYF
V: TRBV10-3; size: NA; D: NA; length: 14; J: TRBJ2-5; DNA: TGTGCCATCGGAGGGGGGGATAGTTCGGAGACCCAGTACTTC; CDR3: CAIGGGDSSETQYF
V: TRBV19; size: NA; D: TRBD2; length: 16; J: TRBJ2-3; DNA: TGTGCCAGTAGTCCCTTTGGGACTAGCGTACCAGATACGCAGTATTTT; CDR3: CASSPFGTSVPDTQYF
V: TRBV7-9; size: NA; D: NA; length: 12; J: TRBJ1-2; DNA: TGTGCCAGCAGCTTTGACATATACCGCTACACCTTC; CDR3: CASSFDIYRYTF
V: TRBV19; size: NA; D: TRBD2; length: 16; J: TRBJ2-7; DNA: TGTGCCAGTAGTATAAGGGAGAGGGCTAGCGGATACGAGCAGTACTTC; CDR3: CASSIRERASGYEQYF
V: TRBV10-3; size: few; D: NA; length: 11; J: TRBJ2-7; DNA: TGTGCCATCAGTGAGCGTTCCGAGCAGTACTTC; CDR3: CAISERSEQYF
V: TRBV5-6; size: NA; D: TRBD1; length: 18; J: TRBJ1-1; DNA: TGTGCCAGCAGCTCCCTCCTCCGGGACAGGGGGCGCGGGGTTGAAGCTTTCTTT; CDR3: CASSSLLRDRGRGVEAFF
V: TRBV5-5; size: NA; D: TRBD2; length: 15; J: TRBJ2-7; DNA: TGTGCCAGCAGCCTCCGAGCGGGAGGCCCCTACGAGCAGTACTTC; CDR3: CASSLRAGGPYEQYF
V: TRBV28; size: NA; D: NA; length: 16; J: TRBJ2-2; DNA: TGTGCCAGCAGTCCAGGGGGGACACTGAACACCGGGGAGCTGTTTTTT; CDR3: CASSPGGTLNTGELFF
V: TRBV6-2/TRBV6-3; size: NA; D: TRBD1; length: 18; J: TRBJ1-2; DNA: TGTGCCAGCAGTTACTCCGGGAACAGGGGGTCGATTAACTATGGCTACACCTTC; CDR3: CASSYSGNRGSINYGYTF
V: TRBV7-9; size: NA; D: TRBD1; length: 14; J: TRBJ1-4; DNA: TGTGCCAGCAGTACTGGACAGGTTAATGAAAAACTGTTTTTT; CDR3: CASSTGQVNEKLFF
V: TRBV19; size: NA; D: NA; length: 18; J: TRBJ2-6; DNA: TGTGCCAGTAGTACCTCTCGGGCGGGCCTCTCTGGGGCCAACGTCCTGACTTTC; CDR3: CASSTSRAGLSGANVLTF
V: TRBV19; size: NA; D: TRBD2; length: 13; J: TRBJ2-1; DNA: TGTGCCAGTAGTATTACTAGCGGGTATGAGCAGTTCTTC; CDR3: CASSITSGYEQFF
V: TRBV9; size: few; D: TRBD2; length: 15; J: TRBJ2-1; DNA: TGTGCCAGCAGCTTAACTAGCGGGAGATCGAATGAGCAGTTCTTC; CDR3: CASSLTSGRSNEQFF
V: TRBV27; size: NA; D: NA; length: 13; J: TRBJ2-2; DNA: TGTGCCAGCAGTTTTCCTGGGTCCGGGGAGCTGTTTTTT; CDR3: CASSFPGSGELFF
V: TRBV29-1; size: NA; D: NA; length: 14; J: TRBJ2-3; DNA: TGCAGCGTTGTTTTGGGGGACGTCACAGATACGCAGTATTTT; CDR3: CSVVLGDVTDTQYF
V: TRBV25-1; size: once; D: NA; length: 15; J: TRBJ2-1; DNA: TGTGCCAGCAGTGATTACGAGCGGACTTACAATGAGCAGTTCTTC; CDR3: CASSDYERTYNEQFF
V: TRBV5-1; size: NA; D: NA; length: 13; J: TRBJ1-1; DNA: TGCGCCAGCAGCTTTGTGACGCTGGCTGAAGCTTTCTTT; CDR3: CASSFVTLAEAFF
V: TRBV5-4; size: NA; D: NA; length: 15; J: TRBJ2-1; DNA: TGTGCCAGCAGCTTGAGGACTAACTCCTACAATGAGCAGTTCTTC; CDR3: CASSLRTNSYNEQFF
V: TRBV4-1; size: NA; D: NA; length: 13; J: TRBJ2-3; DNA: TGCGCCAGCACCTCAACAGGGATCGATACGCAGTATTTT; CDR3: CASTSTGIDTQYF
V: TRBV19; size: NA; D: NA; length: 15; J: TRBJ1-1; DNA: TGTGCCAGTACCACCGGACCGAGCGGATACACTGAAGCTTTCTTT; CDR3: CASTTGPSGYTEAFF
V: TRBV6-5; size: once; D: NA; length: 13; J: TRBJ1-1; DNA: TGTGCCAGCAGTAACCGGAACCAGGGCGAAGCTTTCTTT; CDR3: CASSNRNQGEAFF
V: TRBV12-3/TRBV12-4; size: once; D: NA; length: 13; J: TRBJ1-4; DNA: TGTGCCAGCAGTTTAGGGCGGCCAGAAAAACTGTTTTTT; CDR3: CASSLGRPEKLFF
V: TRBV6-9; size: NA; D: NA; length: 13; J: TRBJ2-5; DNA: TGTGCCAGCAGTTCCCCAGGAGAAGAGACCCAGTACTTC; CDR3: CASSSPGEETQYF
V: TRBV30; size: NA; D: NA; length: 13; J: TRBJ1-1; DNA: TGTGCCTGGACCGTCACAGGAGTCACTGAAGCTTTCTTT; CDR3: CAWTVTGVTEAFF
V: TRBV7-9; size: NA; D: NA; length: 17; J: TRBJ2-3; DNA: TGTGCCAGCAGCTTAGCGTTCAAGGCCGGGGAGAGGGATACGCAGTATTTT; CDR3: CASSLAFKAGERDTQYF
V: TRBV4-1; size: NA; D: TRBD1; length: 17; J: TRBJ1-5; DNA: TGCGCCAGCAGCCAACCTCGGACAGGGTTAAGCAATCAGCCCCAGCATTTT; CDR3: CASSQPRTGLSNQPQHF
V: TRBV7-2; size: NA; D: NA; length: 13; J: TRBJ1-1; DNA: TGTGCCAGCAGTGGTGGGATGAACACTGAAGCTTTCTTT; CDR3: CASSGGMNTEAFF
V: TRBV5-4; size: NA; D: NA; length: 14; J: TRBJ2-5; DNA: TGTGCCAGTCGGCCAGGTAATACAGGAGAGACCCAGTACTTC; CDR3: CASRPGNTGETQYF
V: TRBV6-5; size: NA; D: NA; length: 15; J: TRBJ1-3; DNA: TGTGCCAGCAGTTCAAGGGGTGGGGCTGGAAACACCATATATTTT; CDR3: CASSSRGGAGNTIYF
V: TRBV29-1; size: NA; D: NA; length: 13; J: TRBJ1-2; DNA: TGCAGCGTCCGAGGCTGGGCGGACTATGGCTACACCTTC; CDR3: CSVRGWADYGYTF
V: TRBV6-5; size: NA; D: TRBD1; length: 14; J: TRBJ1-2; DNA: TGTGCCAGCAGTTACTTGACAGGGGCGGGCGGCTACACCTTC; CDR3: CASSYLTGAGGYTF
V: TRBV5-6; size: few; D: TRBD2; length: 15; J: TRBJ2-7; DNA: TGTGCCAGCAGCGCCAGCGGGGGACTATCCTACGAGCAGTACTTC; CDR3: CASSASGGLSYEQYF
V: TRBV30; size: NA; D: NA; length: 14; J: TRBJ1-3; DNA: TGTGCCTGGAGTGTACCCAATTATGGAAACACCATATATTTT; CDR3: CAWSVPNYGNTIYF